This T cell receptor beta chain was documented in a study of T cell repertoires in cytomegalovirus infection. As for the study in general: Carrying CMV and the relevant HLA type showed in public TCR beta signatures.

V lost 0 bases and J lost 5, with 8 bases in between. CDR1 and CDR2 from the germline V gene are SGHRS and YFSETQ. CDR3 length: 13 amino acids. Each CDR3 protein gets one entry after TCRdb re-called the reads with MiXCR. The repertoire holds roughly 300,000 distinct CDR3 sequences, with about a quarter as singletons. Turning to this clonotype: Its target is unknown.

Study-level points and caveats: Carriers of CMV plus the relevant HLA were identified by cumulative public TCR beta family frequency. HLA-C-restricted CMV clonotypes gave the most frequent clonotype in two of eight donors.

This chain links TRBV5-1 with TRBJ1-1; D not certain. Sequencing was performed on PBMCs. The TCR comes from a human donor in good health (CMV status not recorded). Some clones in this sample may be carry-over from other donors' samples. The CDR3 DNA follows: TGCGCCAGCAGCTTGGTGGAGACGACTGAAGCTTTCTTT. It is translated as CASSLVETTEAFF.